The present T cell receptor beta chain was sequenced within a study of Graves' ophthalmopathy and Graves' hyperthyroidism. General observations from the study: Ophthalmopathy progression was predicted with approximately 68% sensitivity and 72.22% specificity. Most thyroid clonotypes with frequency above 0.001 were detected in blood too.

On this clonotype itself: Its antigen is unknown.

Ophthalmopathy donors were characterized by moderate-to-severe activity, CAS of at least 3, NOSPECS of at least 4, and duration under 3 months. Diagnosis used clinical symptoms, serum thyroxine, TRAb, thyroid ultrasound and orbital computed tomography. The authors amplified TCR beta CDR3 regions, and they did so from RNA transcripts for repertoire sequencing. RT-PCR with HTBI primers came first, then second-round multiplex PCR. TCRdb reprocessed the multiplex PCR reads with MiXCR, giving one entry per CDR3 protein. The sample holds a few hundred thousand distinct CDR3 sequences, under 25% seen once. The origin of this receptor is a woman aged 45-65 years with Graves' ophthalmopathy. Sequencing was carried out using peripheral blood.

CDR3 in amino acids: CASSKRQGETYEQYF. As DNA, the CDR3 is TGTGCCAGCAGTAAGAGGCAGGGGGAGACCTACGAGCAGTACTTC. This chain joins TRBV27 and TRBJ2-7; 7 bases are shared with TRBD1. Germline V gene lookup returns CDR1 MNHEY and CDR2 SMNVEV (reference sequence). The CDR3 length is 15 residues. V trimming: 5 bases; J trimming: 2 bases; junction bases outside the gene matches: 9.